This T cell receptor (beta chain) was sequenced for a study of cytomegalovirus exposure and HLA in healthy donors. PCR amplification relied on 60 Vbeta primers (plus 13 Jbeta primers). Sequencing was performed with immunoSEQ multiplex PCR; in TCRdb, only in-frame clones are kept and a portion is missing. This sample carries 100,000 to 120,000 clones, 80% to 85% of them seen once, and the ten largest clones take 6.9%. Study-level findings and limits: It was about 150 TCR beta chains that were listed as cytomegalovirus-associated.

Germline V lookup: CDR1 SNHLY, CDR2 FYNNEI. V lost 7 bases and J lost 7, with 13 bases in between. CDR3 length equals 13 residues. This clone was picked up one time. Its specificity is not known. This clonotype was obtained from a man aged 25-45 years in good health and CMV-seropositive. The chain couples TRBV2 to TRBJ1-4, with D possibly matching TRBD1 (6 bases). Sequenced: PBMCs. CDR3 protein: CASKARGSEKLFF. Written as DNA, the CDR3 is TGTGCCAGCAAGGCCAGGGGAAGTGAAAAACTGTTTTTT.